This entry lists 3 T cell receptor beta chains sequenced from one sample in a study of neurological immune-mediated disorders. Stated time point: longitudinal time-point 3. TCRdb processed the 5' RACE reads anew with MiXCR; each CDR3 protein has one entry. The data show more than 50,000 distinct CDR3 sequences, with 7% to 9% seen just once and 1.5% to 2% held by the top ten. The specimen sequenced was PBMCs. Source of these receptors: a woman in her thirties or forties in good health.

This clonotype has a count of ten or more. The V call is TRBV4-3, the J call TRBJ2-1; TRBD1 agrees at 9 bases. V shed 3 bases and J 4 bases; nucleotides not matched to a gene: 7. The CDR3 contains 16 residues. In germline, CDR1 is LGHNA, CDR2 YSLEER. The CDR3 DNA is TGCGCCAGCAGCCAGAGGGGACAGGGAGTTTACAATGAGCAGTTCTTC. Protein: CASSQRGQGVYNEQFF.

The rearrangement joins TRBV6-5 to TRBJ2-7; the D is unclear. Germline values: CDR1 MNHEY, CDR2 SVGAGI. The CDR3 is 14 amino acids. V was clipped by 0 bases and J by 5 bases, with 11 bases between them. CDR3 nucleotides: TGTGCCAGCAGTTACTCGAAAGCACTGCACGAGCAGTACTTC. It translates to CASSYSKALHEQYF.

This clonotype has a count of ten or more. The chain employs TRBV25-1 and TRBJ2-7, with 8 bases aligning to TRBD2. Germline lookup yields CDR1 MGHDK and CDR2 SYGVNS. The CDR3 extends over 12 amino acids. The V segment lost 6 bases and the J segment 5 bases; nucleotides outside the gene matches: 3. CDR3 region: CASSVTSDEQYF. In DNA, the CDR3 is TGTGCCAGCAGCGTGACTAGCGACGAGCAGTACTTC.